This T cell receptor (beta chain) was recovered during a study of blood T cell repertoires in COVID-19. Study information: Whether acute or convalescent, the COVID-19 samples came from the United States, Italy and Spain.

Recruits, aged roughly 18 to 100 years, lived in approximately 26 US areas. Two negative PCRs, clearance, or symptom resolution were required of recovered Cohort 3 donors. Per the authors' pipeline: Nucleated cell number was recorded as an estimate derived from reference gene primer amplification. Sequenced by immunoSEQ multiplex PCR; TCRdb stores in-frame clones only, minus some. V and J calls plus clone size are reproduced from that table; the DNA served to infer D and trimming. The sample contains 250,000 or so clones, 80% to 90% of which appear only once. CDR1 and CDR2 from the germline V gene are MDHEN and SYDVKM. This CDR3 region has 14 residues. V shed 6 bases, J shed 0 bases, and the junction held 5 bases outside the gene matches.

Sequencing used PBMCs or T cells enriched from blood (not recorded which). This clonotype was sampled from a woman between 50 and 59 years old who had recovered from COVID-19. The rearrangement uses TRBV28 and TRBJ2-7; 7 nucleotides align to TRBD1. The CDR3 loop is CASSYRGSSYEQYF. The CDR3 DNA sequence: TGTGCCAGCAGCTACAGGGGCAGCTCCTACGAGCAGTACTTC.